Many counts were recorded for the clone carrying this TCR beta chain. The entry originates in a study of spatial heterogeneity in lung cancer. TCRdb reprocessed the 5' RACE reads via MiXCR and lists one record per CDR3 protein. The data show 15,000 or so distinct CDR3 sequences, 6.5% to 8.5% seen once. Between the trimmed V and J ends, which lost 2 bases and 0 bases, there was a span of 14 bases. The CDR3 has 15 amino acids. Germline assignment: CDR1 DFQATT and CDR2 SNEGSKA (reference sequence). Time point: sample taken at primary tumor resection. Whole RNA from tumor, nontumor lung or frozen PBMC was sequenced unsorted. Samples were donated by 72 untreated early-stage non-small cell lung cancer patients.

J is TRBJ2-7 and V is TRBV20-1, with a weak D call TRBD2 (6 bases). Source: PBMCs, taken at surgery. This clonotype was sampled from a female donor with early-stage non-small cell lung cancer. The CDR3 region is CSARMVGTGSYEQYF. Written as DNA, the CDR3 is TGCAGTGCTAGAATGGTCGGGACTGGCTCCTACGAGCAGTACTTC.